Here is one TCR beta chain with its context. CDR1 MDHEN and CDR2 SYDVKM come from the germline V gene. The V and J ends lost 8 bases and 0 bases respectively, with 12 bases between them. The CDR3 is 14 residues long. The data were taken from a study of T cell responses to AZD1222 COVID-19 vaccine. TCRdb's copy holds only in-frame clones and misses some; the assay was immunoSEQ multiplex PCR. In the table there are over 120,000 clones, 75% to 90% of which are singletons. The sequence was obtained from an adult in good health. The chain employs TRBV28 and TRBJ2-3; no firm D call. The specimen comprised peripheral blood, sampled on day 0 of AZD1222 vaccination. CDR3 nucleotide sequence: TGTGCCAGCCGGAAACGGATTAGCACAGATACGCAGTATTTT. Translated: CASRKRISTDTQYF.